The sequence of this T cell receptor (beta chain) was determined in a study of blood T cell repertoires in COVID-19. Libraries were prepared by immunoSEQ multiplex PCR; TCRdb keeps only in-frame clonotypes and omits some of them. The sample includes about 180,000 clones, 70% to 90% seen only once; the top ten take around a sixth. This CDR3 spans 14 amino acids. With 2 bases clipped from V and 7 bases from J, the junction kept 5 bases outside the gene matches. Germline lookup yields CDR1 MNHEY and CDR2 SMNVEV (reference sequence). Followed over time, Seattle patients had been enrolled while infection was active.

This chain links TRBV27 with TRBJ1-2; 9 bases are a match to TRBD1. The sample consisted of peripheral blood. The clonotype was recovered from a person in their 70s with COVID-19, enrolled during active disease. The CDR3 loop reads CASSLNLQGAGYTF. The CDR3 DNA reads TGTGCCAGCAGTTTAAACCTACAGGGGGCTGGCTACACCTTC.